A selection of T cell receptor beta chains follows, all from one sample in a study of blood T cell repertoires in COVID-19. Measured with immunoSEQ multiplex PCR; TCRdb has only the in-frame clones, and not every one. The data hold 300,000 to 350,000 clones, with approximately 89% observed a single time. Input material: PBMCs or T cells enriched from blood (not recorded which). All receptors derive from a man aged 30 to 45 who had recovered from COVID-19. Both conserved end residues are part of each CDR3. Fields, in order: clone size, V gene, CDR3 protein. Clone size, where shown, is once, few, many, or a class for clones that have expanded.

-	TRBV13	CASSPGGSLFTDTQYF
-	TRBV24-1	CATSDPRDSPYEQYF
once	TRBV19	CASSMDMFQSYNSPLHF
-	TRBV4-2	CASSLPGQGNTEAFF
-	TRBV5-1	CASSFTGGPWNTEAFF
-	TRBV7-9	CASSLAIGRGGSPLHF
-	TRBV19	CASSIDLAGGRADTQYF
-	TRBV19	CASSVQGLSYGYTF
-	TRBV5-1	CASSPEGQGRYEQYF
-	TRBV5-1	CASSLNGMNTEAFF
-	TRBV19	CASSIWRDVNYNSPLHF
-	TRBV7-9	CASSPRGVGGTKNIQYF
-	TRBV27	CASSLWGTGAAGELFF
-	TRBV5-1	CASSSMTSGNNEQFF
-	TRBV24-1	CATSATSAITDTQYF
-	TRBV28	CASSWLGIGVYEQYF
-	TRBV3-1/TRBV3-2	CASSQEAGADTQYF
-	TRBV7-2	CASSLGGDSYNSPLHF
once	TRBV3-1/TRBV3-2	CASSQRGEETQYF
-	TRBV12-3/TRBV12-4	CATRDRVENTIYF